Listed below are T cell receptor beta chains from one sample, sequenced in a study of OX40 agonist ivuxolimab in advanced cancers. Assay used: immunoSEQ multiplex PCR; TCRdb lists only in-frame clones, some missing. In the table there are tens of thousands of clones, 84% of which are singletons. The input for sequencing was CD4+ or CD8+ T cells sorted from blood, taken in a trial of the OX40 agonist ivuxolimab. All receptors derive from an adult with an advanced solid tumor such as melanoma, head and neck, liver or kidney cancer. The CDR3 runs from the conserved cysteine through the conserved F or W. Each record gives: clone size, D gene, V gene, J gene, CDR3 protein, CDR3 DNA. A D gene is named only where the DNA matches it firmly. Clone size appears in some rows only: once, few, many, or a class for an expanded clone.

-	-	TRBV10-3	TRBJ1-6	CAISESGYNSPLHF	TGTGCCATCAGTGAGTCGGGTTATAATTCACCCCTCCACTTT
-	TRBD1	TRBV5-1	TRBJ1-5	CASRIGTGADQPQHF	TGCGCCAGCAGGATAGGGACAGGGGCCGATCAGCCCCAGCATTTT
-	-	TRBV6-5	TRBJ2-3	CASSYQSLATDTQYF	TGTGCCAGCAGTTATCAATCCCTAGCCACAGATACGCAGTATTTT
-	-	TRBV5-1	TRBJ2-6	CASSLTGLAGANVLTF	TGCGCCAGCAGCTTAACAGGGTTGGCTGGGGCCAACGTCCTGACTTTC
-	TRBD1	TRBV29-1	TRBJ1-3	CSADGQGTSGNTIYF	TGCAGCGCCGATGGACAGGGGACCTCTGGAAACACCATATATTTT
-	-	TRBV6-1	TRBJ1-2	CASSERQTYGYTF	TGTGCCAGCAGTGAGAGGCAGACCTATGGCTACACCTTC
-	-	TRBV5-5	TRBJ1-1	CASSSDPTFTGAFF	TGTGCCAGCAGCTCGGACCCCACTTTCACTGGAGCTTTCTTT
few	-	TRBV5-4	TRBJ2-5	CASSLGPAGRRQETQYF	TGTGCCAGCAGCTTGGGTCCGGCAGGCAGACGGCAAGAGACCCAGTACTTC
-	-	TRBV6-1	TRBJ1-6	CASSGPREVEYNSPLHF	TGTGCCAGCAGTGGACCCAGGGAGGTCGAGTATAATTCACCCCTCCACTTT
-	TRBD2	TRBV7-2	TRBJ2-3	CASPRGGRTDTQYF	TGTGCCAGCCCCCGCGGGGGGCGGACAGATACGCAGTATTTT
-	-	TRBV5-5	TRBJ2-1	CASSLMGQGEQFF	TGTGCCAGCAGCTTGATGGGGCAGGGTGAGCAGTTCTTC
-	TRBD2	TRBV5-1	TRBJ2-2	CASREGLGTGELFF	TGCGCCAGCAGGGAGGGACTAGGAACCGGGGAGCTGTTTTTT
-	-	TRBV28	TRBJ2-5	CASSSGLLGTQYF	TGTGCCAGCAGTTCTGGGCTTTTGGGGACCCAGTACTTC
-	-	TRBV18	TRBJ2-3	CASSSISDTQYF	TGTGCCAGCTCATCCATCTCGGATACGCAGTATTTT
-	-	TRBV27	TRBJ1-6	CASSFLAGGDSPLHF	TGTGCCAGCAGTTTCCTGGCGGGGGGAGATTCACCCCTCCACTTT
once	TRBD2	TRBV6-5	TRBJ2-5	CASQRGGGETQYF	TGTGCCAGCCAGCGCGGGGGGGGAGAGACCCAGTACTTC
-	-	TRBV7-2	TRBJ1-6	CASSLAASTNSPLHF	TGTGCCAGCAGCTTAGCAGCTTCGACTAATTCACCCCTCCACTTT
-	-	TRBV6-1	TRBJ2-3	CASSETWGTDTQYF	TGTGCCAGCAGCGAAACCTGGGGCACAGATACGCAGTATTTT
-	TRBD1	TRBV2	TRBJ1-2	CASVPGQNYGYTF	TGTGCCAGTGTGCCGGGACAGAACTATGGCTACACCTTC
-	-	TRBV15	TRBJ2-5	CATSREPRETQYF	TGTGCCACCAGCAGAGAACCCCGAGAGACCCAGTACTTC
few	-	TRBV5-1	TRBJ2-7	CASSIQTGRAHEQYF	TGCGCCAGCAGCATCCAGACAGGGAGGGCCCACGAGCAGTACTTC
-	-	TRBV11-3	TRBJ2-3	CASSYRDIRTDTQYF	TGTGCCAGCAGCTACCGGGACATCCGCACAGATACGCAGTATTTT
-	-	TRBV6-6	TRBJ2-3	CASDTSGLVDTQYF	TGTGCCAGCGACACCTCGGGTTTAGTAGATACGCAGTATTTT
once	-	TRBV6-5	TRBJ1-3	CASSVTASSGNTIYF	TGTGCCAGCAGCGTTACAGCGAGCTCTGGAAACACCATATATTTT
-	-	TRBV19	TRBJ1-4	CASSGHGDPATNEKLFF	TGTGCCAGTAGTGGACACGGAGACCCTGCAACTAATGAAAAACTGTTTTTT
-	-	TRBV18	TRBJ2-5	CASSPKLETQYF	TGTGCCAGCTCACCAAAATTGGAGACCCAGTACTTC
-	TRBD1	TRBV2	TRBJ1-3	CASSTTGGRNTIYF	TGTGCCAGCAGTACCACAGGGGGCAGAAACACCATATATTTT